The 2 T cell receptor beta chains presented below share a single source sample, sequenced in a study of T cells in Graves' hyperthyroidism and ophthalmopathy. Template material for amplifying TCR beta CDR3 regions consisted of RNA transcripts. A first-round RT-PCR of the TCR CDR3 used the HTBI primer set. TCRdb re-analysed the multiplex PCR reads in MiXCR, keeping a single row per CDR3 protein. The sample carries approximately 330,000 distinct CDR3 sequences, about 21% recorded once. The sample was blood. Receptors were obtained from a woman aged 50 to 60 with Graves' hyperthyroidism.

This clonotype has ten or more counts. The CDR3 DNA follows: TGCAGTGCTAGAGATTGGGACGGCTACACCTTC. Translation gives CSARDWDGYTF. The chain has TRBV20-1 and TRBJ1-2, with a possible D match to TRBD1 (5 bases). The V end was cut by 0 bases, the J end by 8 bases, with 7 bases between. This CDR3 contains 11 residues. Germline V gene data show CDR1 as DFQATT and CDR2 as SNEGSKA (reference sequence).

J is TRBJ2-3 and V is TRBV6-2 or TRBV6-3, with D unresolved. Trimming took 6 bases from V and 2 from J, leaving 6 bases between them. The CDR3 has 12 amino acids. The germline V gene encodes CDR1 MNHEY and CDR2 SVGEGT. The CDR3 loop reads CASRPVTDTQYF. CDR3 coding DNA: TGTGCCAGCAGACCGGTCACAGATACGCAGTATTTT.